This is a list of T cell receptor beta chains from one sample in a study of shared clonotypes between healthy human individuals. Sequencing used immunoSEQ multiplex PCR; TCRdb keeps in-frame clones, though not all of them. The sample contains approximately 840,000 clones, roughly 96% of which appear only once. The sequenced material came from naive CD8+ T cells sorted from blood. The receptors originated from a man younger than 45 in good health. CDR3s include the opening cysteine and the closing phenylalanine or tryptophan. D genes are given only for firm matches. Size values are once, few and many counts, or a class for expanded clones, and some rows have none.

>-|TRBJ2-7|TRBD2|TRBV7-9
TGTGCCAGCAGCTTTGCTAGCGGGATTTACGAGCAGTACTTC
CASSFASGIYEQYF
>once|TRBJ2-7|TRBD2|TRBV7-9
TGTGCCAGCAGCTTTAGCGGGCGAGCCTACGAGCAGTACTTC
CASSFSGRAYEQYF
>-|TRBJ2-2|-|TRBV7-2
TGTGCCAGCAGCTTAGACAGGGACTCGCTTCTGAATACCGGGGAGCTGTTTTTT
CASSLDRDSLLNTGELFF
>-|TRBJ2-5|-|TRBV5-1
TGCGCCAGCAGCTTTAGCCGAGGAGACCAAGAGACCCAGTACTTC
CASSFSRGDQETQYF
>-|TRBJ2-7|-|TRBV6-5
TGTGCCAGCAGTGGGACGGGGGTCGGTTGGGAGCAGTACTTC
CASSGTGVGWEQYF
>-|TRBJ2-2|-|TRBV10-3
TGTGCCATCAGTGAGCCCGCACATAACACCGGGGAGCTGTTTTTT
CAISEPAHNTGELFF
>-|TRBJ2-7|-|TRBV7-9
TGTGCCAGCAGCTATGTGGCGGAGGAATCCTACGAGCAGTACTTC
CASSYVAEESYEQYF
>once|TRBJ2-1|-|TRBV11-2
TGTGCCAGCAGCTTTTCTATCGGGAGTAGTCCCTACAATGAGCAGTTCTTC
CASSFSIGSSPYNEQFF
>-|TRBJ2-7|TRBD1|TRBV27
TGTGCCAGCAGTTTTCTTGGGACAGGTTTGAGAGCTTACTTC
CASSFLGTGLRAYF
>-|TRBJ1-1|TRBD1|TRBV29-1
TGCAGCGCACACAGGGGGAGGACTGAAGCTTTCTTT
CSAHRGRTEAFF
>-|TRBJ2-5|-|TRBV14
TGTGCCAGCAGCCCGGGGTACCAAGAGACCCAGTACTTC
CASSPGYQETQYF
>-|TRBJ2-3|-|TRBV6-5
TGTGCCAGCAAGTGGCCCGGAGGAGATACGCAGTATTTT
CASKWPGGDTQYF
>-|TRBJ2-5|TRBD2|TRBV10-2
TGCGCCATCCTAGCGGACCAAGAGACCCAGTACTTC
CAILADQETQYF
>-|TRBJ1-1|-|TRBV4-1
TGCGCCAGCAGCCAAGCCCCGAATGTGAACACTGAAGCTTTCTTT
CASSQAPNVNTEAFF
>-|TRBJ2-2|-|TRBV28
TGTGCCACTGCAAAGGCCGGGGAGCTGTTTTTT
CATAKAGELFF
>-|TRBJ1-5|TRBD1|TRBV6-1
TGTGCCAGCAGTGAAGGGACAGGGTGGAATCAGCCCCAGCATTTT
CASSEGTGWNQPQHF
>-|TRBJ2-3|-|TRBV7-2
TGTGCCAGCAGCGTCTCCTGGCGGGGCACGGATACGCAGTATTTT
CASSVSWRGTDTQYF